This TCR beta chain was captured in a study of blood T cell repertoires in COVID-19. Across the study: Spain, Italy and the United States supplied samples that represented acute and convalescent COVID-19. PBMCs, B-cell-depleted T cells, or T cells were the source of the cDNA or gDNA that made up the material.

Authors' methods: Estimates of nucleated cell counts were drawn from the amplification of reference gene primers. Data came from immunoSEQ multiplex PCR; TCRdb stores just in-frame clones and leaves some out. V, J and clone size reflect that table, while D and trimming were determined from the DNA. The data contain 50,000 to 55,000 clones, around 87% of them singletons. Trimming pared 3 bases from V and 0 bases from J, leaving 11 bases between. Germline V gene sequence: CDR1 LGHNT, CDR2 FRNRAP. The CDR3 has 15 residues. The TCR comes from a man aged 50-59 years with acute or convalescent COVID-19. Input material: peripheral blood. This sequence joins TRBV12-5 and TRBJ1-2, with a possible D match to TRBD1 (6 bases). The CDR3 nucleotides read TGTGCTAGTGGTTTAAGGACAGCAACTAACTATGGCTACACCTTC. Its protein product is CASGLRTATNYGYTF.